Each of the 9 T cell receptor beta chains below was sequenced from the same sample in a study of cytomegalovirus exposure and HLA in healthy donors. PCR primers comprised 60 Vbeta and 13 Jbeta primers. Data came from immunoSEQ multiplex PCR; TCRdb stores just in-frame clones and leaves some out. Seen here are about 240,000 clones, approximately 82% observed once, and the top ten hold under 8%. The sequenced sample consisted of PBMCs. The receptor source for this set is a woman aged 60 to 75 in good health and CMV-seropositive.

This chain uses TRBV27 with TRBJ2-2; D uncertain. The CDR3 totals 15 residues. Trimming stripped 3 bases from V and 5 bases from J, with 13 bases between. Germline V gene sequence: CDR1 MNHEY, CDR2 SMNVEV (reference sequence). CDR3 sequence (DNA): TGTGCCAGCAGTTTTTTTGCGGCGGTAACCGGGGAGCTGTTTTTT. It specifies CASSFFAAVTGELFF.

This rearrangement joins TRBV18 to TRBJ2-3; D is unresolved. CDR1 KGHSH and CDR2 LQKENI come from the germline V gene. The V end lost 6 bases, the J end lost 0 bases, and 13 bases lay between the germline ends. CDR3 length: 15 residues. This CDR3 reads CASSHAYGSTDTQYF. The DNA for the CDR3 is TGTGCCAGCTCCCACGCCTACGGGAGCACAGATACGCAGTATTTT.

The chain links TRBV5-4 to TRBJ1-4; D unresolved. The CDR3 is 14 residues long. Germline assignment: CDR1 SGHNT and CDR2 YYREEE (reference sequence). The V and J ends lost 0 bases and 0 bases respectively, with 3 bases between them. CDR3 sequence reads: CASSLAATNEKLFF. DNA of the CDR3: TGTGCCAGCAGCTTGGCTGCAACTAATGAAAAACTGTTTTTT.

This sequence joins TRBV29-1 and TRBJ2-7, with 8 bases aligning to TRBD2. The CDR3 loop spans 13 amino acids. The germline V gene has CDR1 SQVTM and CDR2 ANQGSEA. V gave up 2 bases and J gave up 6 bases; unmatched junction bases: 6. DNA for the CDR3: TGCAGCGTTGAACCCCGGGGGGGATTCGAGCAGTACTTC. Protein product: CSVEPRGGFEQYF.

This clone was seen more than once but under ten times. This rearrangement joins TRBV5-1 to TRBJ2-7, with 10 bases that match TRBD2. The V segment lost 4 bases and the J segment 4 bases; nucleotides outside the gene matches: 8. CDR1 and CDR2 from the germline V gene are SGHRS and YFSETQ. The CDR3 runs to 15 residues. Written as DNA, the CDR3 is TGCGCCAGCAGCCCACAGACTAGCGGGCTTTACGAGCAGTACTTC. Amino acids: CASSPQTSGLYEQYF.

The chain couples TRBV4-1 to TRBJ1-2; D is uncertain. Germline-derived CDR1 and CDR2 are MGHRA and YSYEKL. V shed 0 bases and J shed 4 bases, with 15 bases lying between them. The CDR3 sequence is 16 residues long. CDR3 sequence reads: CASSQDPGGQVYGYTF. CDR3 in DNA: TGCGCCAGCAGCCAAGATCCGGGAGGCCAAGTCTATGGCTACACCTTC.

This clone was counted between two and nine times. V usage is TRBV6-5 and J usage is TRBJ1-5, with 7 bases lining up with TRBD1. Germline V gene lookup returns CDR1 MNHEY and CDR2 SVGAGI. After removal of 6 bases from V and 2 bases from J, the junction contained 4 bases not matched to a gene. The CDR3 runs to 14 residues. Here the CDR3 DNA reads TGTGCCAGCAGACGCGGACAGGGCAATCAGCCCCAGCATTTT. This codes for CASRRGQGNQPQHF.

The chain links TRBV9 to TRBJ1-5; the D gene is possibly TRBD1 (6 bases). This CDR3 contains 16 residues. CDR1 is SGDLS, CDR2 YYNGEE, per germline. Trimming removed 4 bases at V and 0 bases at J, with 14 bases between. The CDR3 loop reads CASSPTGQNSNQPQHF. The CDR3 DNA sequence: TGTGCCAGCAGCCCGACAGGACAGAATAGCAATCAGCCCCAGCATTTT.

Worth noting for this clone: Other DNA sequences within the sample encode an identical CDR3. The chain has TRBV5-1 and TRBJ2-5; perhaps TRBD2 as D (5 bases). V lost 0 bases and J lost 2, with 11 bases in between. Germline CDR1 is SGHRS and CDR2 is YFSETQ. The CDR3 is 15 residues long. The CDR3 coding sequence is TGCGCCAGCAGCTTGGGGGGTACGGGGCAAGAGACCCAGTACTTC. Its protein product is CASSLGGTGQETQYF.